The clone carrying this T cell receptor (beta chain) was found many times. The V end lost 4 bases, the J end lost 2 bases, and 14 bases lay between the germline ends. This CDR3 has 15 amino acids. TCRdb redid the calling of the RACE reads with MiXCR, one entry per CDR3 protein. The sample lists 75,000 to 90,000 distinct CDR3 sequences, approximately 11% seen once, with around 3.7% in the top ten. This entry belongs to a study of human T cells and chemical hapten exposure. Study as a whole: Patch tests delivered 0.01% DPC to the upper back and were evaluated at 6 days.

The time point denotes: patch test 3, about 24 weeks after DPC sensitization. Treatment noted: therapeutic diphenylcyclopropenone sensitization with weekly scalp DPC. Sample: whole blood, taken in connection with sensitization to the hapten diphenylcyclopropenone (DPC). V and J are TRBV23-1 and TRBJ2-5, with D hard to call. TRBV23-1 is filed as an ORF, its function uncertain. This TCR was recovered from a woman in her 50s with alopecia areata. Some clones in this sample may be carry-over from other donors' samples. Written as DNA, the CDR3 is TGCGCCAGCAGTCCCCGAGTCGGTGCACAAGAGACCCAGTACTTC. It specifies CASSPRVGAQETQYF.